The rows below give T cell receptor beta chains drawn from one sample of a study of cytomegalovirus exposure and HLA in healthy donors. Generated by immunoSEQ multiplex PCR, the TCRdb table keeps only in-frame clones and is missing some. The sample has some 180,000 clones, roughly 73% seen once. Sequencing input: PBMCs. The receptors come from a woman aged 30 to 39 in good health and CMV-seronegative. Each CDR3 is given with its conserved first and last residue. D genes are given only for firm matches. Size is omitted from some rows. Given values are once, few, many or a class for expanded clones.

v_call,d_call,j_call,clone_size,cdr3_aa,cdr3_nt
TRBV7-2,TRBD2,TRBJ2-2,NA,CASSLVLAGGGTGELFF,TGTGCCAGCAGCTTAGTTCTAGCGGGAGGAGGCACCGGGGAGCTGTTTTTT
TRBV10-1,TRBD2,TRBJ2-2,once,CASSTTSGGVTGELFF,TGCGCCAGCAGTACTACTAGCGGGGGAGTCACCGGGGAGCTGTTTTTT
TRBV27,NA,TRBJ1-5,few,CASSLAGSWQPQHF,TGTGCCAGCAGTTTGGCGGGGTCTTGGCAGCCCCAGCATTTT
TRBV6-1,TRBD1,TRBJ1-5,NA,CASSATGTGRLSQPQHF,TGTGCCAGCAGTGCCACGGGGACAGGGAGATTAAGTCAGCCCCAGCATTTT
TRBV6-5,NA,TRBJ2-3,few,CATSLALTDTQYF,TGTGCCACTTCGTTGGCTCTCACAGATACGCAGTATTTT
TRBV6-5,TRBD1,TRBJ2-2,NA,CASSSDRGGTGELFF,TGTGCCAGCAGTTCCGACAGGGGAGGCACCGGGGAGCTGTTTTTT
TRBV29-1,NA,TRBJ2-7,NA,CSVRGGSESYEQYF,TGCAGCGTCCGAGGGGGTTCAGAGAGCTACGAGCAGTACTTC
TRBV4-1,TRBD2,TRBJ2-5,NA,CASSQDGTSLETQYF,TGCGCCAGCAGCCAAGATGGGACTAGCCTGGAGACCCAGTACTTC
TRBV7-2,TRBD1,TRBJ1-3,NA,CASSLAFIVLDRGTGNTIYF,TGTGCCAGCAGCTTAGCTTTCATAGTCTTGGACAGGGGCACTGGAAACACCATATATTTT
TRBV7-9,NA,TRBJ1-1,NA,CASSLDPMGRGSTEAFF,TGTGCCAGCAGCTTAGACCCTATGGGCAGGGGTTCCACTGAAGCTTTCTTT
TRBV4-1,TRBD1,TRBJ1-1,few,CASSRGTGNTEAFF,TGCGCCAGCAGCCGAGGGACAGGGAACACTGAAGCTTTCTTT
TRBV23-1,TRBD1,TRBJ1-6,NA,CASSHSGTGVSPLHF,TGCGCCAGCAGTCACTCCGGGACAGGGGTCTCACCCCTCCACTTT
TRBV19,TRBD1,TRBJ1-2,NA,CASTPLRDRDSYGYTF,TGTGCCAGCACCCCTCTCAGGGACAGGGACTCCTATGGCTACACCTTC
TRBV11-2,TRBD2,TRBJ2-7,NA,CASSLGSGRVYEQYF,TGTGCCAGCAGCTTAGGGAGCGGGAGGGTCTACGAGCAGTACTTC
TRBV14,TRBD2,TRBJ2-7,NA,CASSQDRFGTSGSYEQYF,TGTGCCAGCAGCCAAGATCGATTTGGGACTAGCGGGAGTTACGAGCAGTACTTC
TRBV5-1,TRBD1,TRBJ2-7,NA,CASSSPTSGTGPSILSYEQYF,TGCGCCAGCAGCTCCCCCACCTCCGGGACAGGGCCTTCTATACTTTCCTACGAGCAGTACTTC
TRBV7-2,NA,TRBJ1-2,few,CASSQVGTAIYGYTF,TGTGCCAGCAGCCAGGTGGGCACAGCTATCTATGGCTACACCTTC
TRBV12-2,NA,TRBJ1-1,NA,CASRLVEYRGRAFF,TGTGCAAGTCGCTTAGTCGAATACAGGGGGAGGGCTTTCTTT
TRBV19,NA,TRBJ1-1,NA,CASSIQAGDTEAFF,TGTGCCAGTAGTATACAAGCAGGGGACACTGAAGCTTTCTTT
TRBV27,NA,TRBJ1-2,NA,CASSEANTFYGYTF,TGTGCCAGCAGTGAAGCAAATACCTTCTATGGCTACACCTTC
TRBV5-6,NA,TRBJ1-4,few,CASSKTPGEKLFF,TGTGCCAGCAGCAAGACCCCGGGTGAAAAACTGTTTTTT
TRBV27,TRBD2,TRBJ2-3,NA,CASSLSGSGGAGRTDTQYF,TGTGCCAGCAGTTTAAGCGGTAGCGGGGGGGCCGGACGCACAGATACGCAGTATTTT
TRBV19,NA,TRBJ1-4,few,CASSDYLLGEKLFF,TGTGCCAGTAGTGACTATCTGTTGGGTGAAAAACTGTTTTTT
TRBV7-6,TRBD1,TRBJ2-1,NA,CASSLDRVGNEQFF,TGTGCCAGCAGCTTGGACAGGGTAGGCAATGAGCAGTTCTTC
TRBV6-1,NA,TRBJ1-1,once,CASSVSGMNTEAFF,TGTGCCAGCAGTGTAAGCGGAATGAACACTGAAGCTTTCTTT
TRBV7-8,TRBD1,TRBJ2-1,NA,CASSLGTANEQFF,TGTGCCAGCAGCCTAGGGACAGCCAATGAGCAGTTCTTC
TRBV7-9,NA,TRBJ1-1,NA,CSSSSPAGSYPSGTEAFF,TGTTCCAGCAGTTCCCCTGCGGGATCCTACCCTAGTGGTACTGAAGCTTTCTTT
TRBV4-1,TRBD2,TRBJ2-2,NA,CASSQEGGVRGENTGELFF,TGCGCCAGCAGCCAAGAAGGAGGTGTGCGGGGGGAGAACACCGGGGAGCTGTTTTTT
TRBV27,NA,TRBJ1-5,NA,CASSLRSVRGLPQHF,TGTGCCAGCAGTTTAAGGAGCGTCAGGGGCCTACCCCAGCATTTT
TRBV4-1,NA,TRBJ2-6,NA,CASSQSTGPGGANVLTF,TGCGCCAGCAGCCAATCGACAGGACCTGGAGGGGCCAACGTCCTGACTTTC
TRBV4-1,TRBD1,TRBJ1-1,few,CASSQARTGGRPEAFF,TGCGCCAGCAGCCAAGCACGAACAGGGGGGAGGCCTGAAGCTTTCTTT
TRBV4-1,TRBD2,TRBJ2-3,NA,CASSQESLAGGISDTQYF,TGCGCCAGCAGCCAAGAATCCCTAGCGGGGGGGATTTCAGATACGCAGTATTTT
TRBV7-3,NA,TRBJ2-7,NA,CASSPGLDYEQYF,TGTGCCAGCAGCCCGGGACTTGATTACGAGCAGTACTTC
TRBV25-1,NA,TRBJ2-4,NA,CASSGGAGAPLGIQYF,TGTGCCAGCAGTGGAGGCGCTGGGGCGCCCTTAGGCATTCAGTACTTC
TRBV7-9,NA,TRBJ1-1,NA,CASSFSKVGVEGSRTEAFF,TGTGCCAGCAGCTTTAGTAAGGTCGGCGTCGAGGGTTCACGGACTGAAGCTTTCTTT
TRBV4-1,NA,TRBJ1-6,few,CASSQMAPRVPYNSPLHF,TGCGCCAGCAGCCAAATGGCGCCCAGGGTACCCTATAATTCACCCCTCCACTTT
TRBV11-2,NA,TRBJ2-7,NA,CASSLAGSSYEQYF,TGTGCCAGCAGCTTAGCGGGAAGCTCCTACGAGCAGTACTTC
TRBV9,NA,TRBJ1-1,NA,CASSPRHLNTEAFF,TGTGCCAGCAGCCCCCGACACCTGAACACTGAAGCTTTCTTT
TRBV4-1,TRBD1,TRBJ1-2,NA,CASSPTTGILYGYTF,TGCGCCAGCAGCCCTACGACAGGGATCCTCTATGGCTACACCTTC
TRBV5-1,NA,TRBJ1-1,NA,CASSFTTGRGTEAFF,TGCGCCAGCAGCTTCACGACAGGCCGCGGTACTGAAGCTTTCTTT
TRBV5-6,NA,TRBJ2-7,NA,CASNLGGYEQYF,TGTGCCAGCAACCTCGGGGGCTACGAGCAGTACTTC
TRBV4-2,TRBD2,TRBJ2-1,few,CASSQGGVPSGGELFF,TGTGCCAGCAGCCAAGGTGGGGTCCCTAGCGGGGGGGAGTTGTTCTTC
TRBV19,TRBD1,TRBJ2-7,NA,CASSPGTGLYEQYF,TGTGCCAGTAGTCCGGGGACAGGACTATACGAGCAGTACTTC
TRBV5-1,TRBD2,TRBJ2-3,NA,CASSLVLAESTDTQYF,TGCGCCAGCAGCTTGGTGCTAGCGGAGTCCACAGATACGCAGTATTTT
TRBV9,NA,TRBJ2-7,NA,CANSVTGGDYEQYF,TGTGCCAACAGCGTAACTGGCGGGGACTACGAGCAGTACTTC
TRBV5-1,TRBD2,TRBJ2-5,NA,CASSLLAGTPQETQYF,TGCGCCAGCAGCTTGTTAGCGGGGACCCCACAAGAGACCCAGTACTTC
TRBV11-1,TRBD1,TRBJ2-1,few,CASSPNRGDRADNEQFF,TGTGCCAGCAGCCCCAACCGGGGGGACAGGGCGGACAATGAGCAGTTCTTC
TRBV18,TRBD2,TRBJ2-2,NA,CASSPAAGVAFGELFF,TGTGCCAGCTCACCTGCAGCGGGAGTTGCGTTCGGGGAGCTGTTTTTT
TRBV7-9,NA,TRBJ2-1,NA,CASSFLQGLYNEQFF,TGTGCCAGCAGCTTCCTCCAGGGGTTGTACAATGAGCAGTTCTTC
TRBV19,NA,TRBJ1-2,NA,CASSKTRTVGGYTF,TGTGCCAGTAGTAAGACCCGGACAGTTGGCGGCTACACCTTC
TRBV20-1,NA,TRBJ1-1,NA,CSAGVTEAFF,TGCAGTGCGGGCGTCACTGAAGCTTTCTTT
TRBV5-4,TRBD2,TRBJ2-2,NA,CASSRTGTSLYTGELFF,TGTGCCAGCAGCCGCACCGGGACTAGCCTATACACCGGGGAGCTGTTTTTT
TRBV7-6,NA,TRBJ2-5,NA,CASSWGDSQPQETQYF,TGTGCCAGCAGCTGGGGGGACAGCCAGCCTCAAGAGACCCAGTACTTC
TRBV11-2,TRBD2,TRBJ2-3,NA,CASSLALAGTDTQYF,TGTGCCAGCAGCTTAGCCCTAGCGGGCACAGATACGCAGTATTTT